This TCR beta chain is from a study of control samples from healthy donors and cancer patients. Profiling relied on immunoSEQ multiplex PCR, and the TCRdb table lists in-frame clones only, not all of them. The sample holds around 140,000 clones, 75% to 95% seen once. Per the germline V gene, CDR1 is LNHDA and CDR2 is SQIVND (reference sequence). This CDR3 has 17 amino acids. Trimming removed 1 base from V and 0 bases from J, with 14 bases in between. The receptor comes from a man aged 18 to 29 in good health. Sequencing input: blood. The chain uses TRBV19 and TRBJ2-3; no clear D. This CDR3 is CASSIGYAPTSTDTQYF. Written as DNA, the CDR3 is TGTGCCAGTAGTATAGGTTACGCTCCGACTAGCACAGATACGCAGTATTTT.